Following are 11 T cell receptor beta chains from one sample sequenced in a study of cytomegalovirus exposure and HLA in healthy donors. The PCR used 60 Vbeta and 13 Jbeta primers. Method: immunoSEQ multiplex PCR; TCRdb's copy keeps in-frame clones and lacks some. The sample holds about 100,000 clones; more than 80% are singletons and the top ten take about 3.8%. Sequencing used PBMCs. The receptors shown here come from a man aged 25-40 years in good health and CMV-seronegative.

V is TRBV28 and J is TRBJ1-4; D is possibly TRBD1 (6 bases). Deletions cut 6 bases from V and 8 bases from J, with 16 bases between. The V gene's germline CDR1 is MDHEN and CDR2 SYDVKM. The CDR3 sequence is 14 residues long. In DNA, the CDR3 is TGTGCCAGCAGCCTACAGGGTGAGGTCGAAAAACTGTTTTTT. This gives the protein CASSLQGEVEKLFF.

In its sample, this clone was seen a few times. The J gene is TRBJ2-2, the V gene TRBV7-9; the D is unclear. Germline lookup yields CDR1 SEHNR and CDR2 FQNEAQ (reference sequence). This CDR3 spans 15 amino acids. The V gene lost 1 base and the J gene lost 0 bases, with 6 bases spanning the gap. The CDR3 coding sequence is TGTGCCAGCAGCTTAGGGCACCCGAACACCGGGGAGCTGTTTTTT. Amino acids: CASSLGHPNTGELFF.

The chain uses TRBV15 and TRBJ2-7, with TRBD1 matching 7 bases. Trimming cost V 3 bases and J 5 bases; bases outside gene matches: 4. Germline V CDR1 and CDR2: LNHNV, YYDKDF (reference sequence). This CDR3 contains 13 residues. The CDR3: CATSRRQGDEQYF. For the CDR3, the DNA is TGTGCCACCAGCAGGAGACAGGGTGACGAGCAGTACTTC. The entire variable domain, with the rest obtained from reference TRBV15 and TRBJ2-7, is as follows: DAMVIQNPRYQVTQFGKPVTLSCSQTLNHNVMYWYQQKSSQAPKLLFHYYDKDFNNEADTPDNFQSRRPNTSFCFLDIRSPGLGDTAMYLCATSRRQGDEQYFGPGTRLTVT.

V and J are TRBV30 and TRBJ2-5, with a weak D call TRBD2 (5 bases). Germline V gives CDR1 GTSNPN, CDR2 SVGIG (reference sequence). Between the trimmed V and J ends, which lost 3 bases and 1 base, there was a span of 9 bases. The CDR3 is made up of 13 amino acids. CDR3 protein: CAWSGEPQETQYF. The CDR3 coding sequence is TGTGCCTGGAGCGGGGAGCCCCAAGAGACCCAGTACTTC. Full variable domain (outside the CDR3, taken from reference TRBV30 and TRBJ2-5): SQTIHQWPATLVQPVGSPLSLECTVEGTSNPNLYWYRQAAGRGLQLLFYSVGIGQISSEVPQNLSASRPQDRQFILSSKKLLLSDSGFYLCAWSGEPQETQYFGPGTRLLVL.

This chain connects TRBV28 to TRBJ2-4; D not resolved. V dropped 3 bases and J dropped 7 bases, with 16 bases sitting between them. The CDR3 extends over 15 amino acids. Germline V gene lookup returns CDR1 MDHEN and CDR2 SYDVKM. In DNA, the CDR3 is TGTGCCAGCAGTTTGCGTCAGACCTACGGGAACATTCAGTACTTC. This encodes CASSLRQTYGNIQYF.

The chain combines TRBV18 with TRBJ2-7, with TRBD1 matching over 10 bases. In germline, CDR1 is KGHSH, CDR2 LQKENI. The CDR3 contains 14 residues. After removal of 4 bases from V and 7 bases from J, the junction contained 7 bases not matched to a gene. Here the CDR3 reads CASSRGTGVGEQYF. CDR3 DNA sequence: TGTGCCAGCTCACGCGGGACAGGGGTTGGTGAGCAGTACTTC.

This clone was observed once. V and J are TRBV5-1 and TRBJ2-6; 8 nucleotides line up with TRBD1. CDR1 is SGHRS, CDR2 YFSETQ, per germline. CDR3 length equals 16 residues. V dropped 5 bases and J dropped 1; count of bases not matched to a gene: 5. CDR3 protein: CASSTGGSSGANVLTF. DNA of the CDR3: TGCGCCAGCAGTACAGGGGGATCATCTGGGGCCAACGTCCTGACTTTC.

CDR3 sequence: CASSHRGVLRQPQHF. The CDR3 bases are TGTGCCAGCAGCCACAGGGGGGTCTTAAGGCAGCCCCAGCATTTT. This sequence joins TRBV2 and TRBJ1-5; TRBD1 matches at 8 bases. This CDR3 comprises 15 residues. The junction had 11 bases not matched to a gene; V was cut back by 6 bases and J by 7 bases. Germline CDR1 SNHLY, CDR2 FYNNEI.

The rearrangement uses TRBV11-2 and TRBJ1-1; D possibly corresponds to TRBD1 (6 bases). Germline V gene data show CDR1 as SGHAT and CDR2 as FQNNGV. The CDR3 extends over 14 amino acids. Trimming took 7 bases from V and 1 from J, leaving 13 bases between them. CDR3 nucleotides: TGTGCCAGCACCAGACAGGTACGGAACACTGAAGCTTTCTTT. This codes for CASTRQVRNTEAFF.

In DNA, the CDR3 is TGTGCCAGCAGGGAGTTTAAGGGGGGGGCGCACGCCGATGAGCAGTTCTTC. Its translation is CASREFKGGAHADEQFF. This rearrangement joins TRBV2 to TRBJ2-1; D possibly corresponds to TRBD2 (7 bases). CDR3 length: 17 residues. Per germline, CDR1 SNHLY and CDR2 FYNNEI. The V gene lost 6 bases and the J gene lost 8 bases, with 26 bases spanning the gap.

This chain links TRBV27 with TRBJ2-1; 12 positions agree with TRBD2. CDR1 is MNHEY and CDR2 is SMNVEV in the germline V gene (reference sequence). The ends lost 5 bases at V and 4 bases at J; junction bases unmatched: 6. The CDR3 is 16 residues long. CDR3 sequence: CASSRGLAGTYNEQFF. CDR3 nucleotides: TGTGCCAGCAGTCGAGGACTAGCGGGAACATACAATGAGCAGTTCTTC.